This TCR beta chain emerged from a study of T cell changes during pregnancy in multiple sclerosis. The repertoire was sequenced with immunoSEQ multiplex PCR; TCRdb's copy has only in-frame clones and lacks some. The sample gives approximately 21,000 clones, approximately 90% of which show up once; less than 20% is in the top ten. The CDR3 is 15 residues long. Looked up from germline, CDR1 is SGHTA and CDR2 is FQGNSA. The V and J ends lost 0 bases and 6 bases respectively, with 14 bases between them. The J gene is TRBJ1-1, the V gene TRBV7-2; perhaps TRBD1 as D (6 bases). This clonotype was obtained from a female donor in good health, enrolled as a control in a pregnancy study. The specimen comprised CD8+ T cells from peripheral blood mononuclear cells, sampled after pregnancy. The CDR3 reads CASSLAGWEGAEAFF. For the CDR3, the DNA is TGTGCCAGCAGCTTAGCTGGTTGGGAGGGGGCTGAAGCTTTCTTT.